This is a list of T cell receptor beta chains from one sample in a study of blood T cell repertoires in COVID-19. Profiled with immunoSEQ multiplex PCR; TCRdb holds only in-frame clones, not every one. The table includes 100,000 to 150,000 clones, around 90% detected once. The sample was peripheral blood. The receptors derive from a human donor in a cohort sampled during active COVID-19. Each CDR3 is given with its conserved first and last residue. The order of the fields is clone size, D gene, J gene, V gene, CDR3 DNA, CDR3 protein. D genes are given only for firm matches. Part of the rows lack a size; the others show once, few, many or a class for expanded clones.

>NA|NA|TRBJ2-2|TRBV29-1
TGCAGCGTTGCAAGACAATACACCGGGGAGCTGTTTTTT
CSVARQYTGELFF
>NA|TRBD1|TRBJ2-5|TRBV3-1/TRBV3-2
TGTGCCAGCAGCCAGCCGACAGGGTTCGGGGAGACCCAGTACTTC
CASSQPTGFGETQYF
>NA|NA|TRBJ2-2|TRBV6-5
TGTGCCAGCAGCCGACACTCCGGGGAGCTGTTTTTT
CASSRHSGELFF
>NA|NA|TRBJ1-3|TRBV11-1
TGTGCCAGCAGCTTAAATCTCCGCTCTGGAAACACCATATATTTT
CASSLNLRSGNTIYF
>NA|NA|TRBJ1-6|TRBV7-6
TGTGCCAGCAGCGCCCGGGGGGCTAATAATTCACCCCTCCACTTT
CASSARGANNSPLHF
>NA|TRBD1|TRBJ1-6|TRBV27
TGTGCCAGCAGTTCGCACCAGGGACAGAATTCACCCCTCCACTTT
CASSSHQGQNSPLHF
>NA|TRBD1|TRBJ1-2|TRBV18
TGTGCCAGCTCACCATCGTCCGGGACAGGGGCTAACTATGGCTACACCTTC
CASSPSSGTGANYGYTF
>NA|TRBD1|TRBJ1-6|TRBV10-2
TGCGCCAGCAGTGGGCGGGACAGGGGTTCACCCCTCCACTTT
CASSGRDRGSPLHF
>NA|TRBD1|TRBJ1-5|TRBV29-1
TGCAGCGTCGGGGACAGGGGGCGGAATCAGCCCCAGCATTTT
CSVGDRGRNQPQHF
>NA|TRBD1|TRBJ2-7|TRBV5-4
TGTGCCAGCAGCTTTCGACAGGGGGCCCACGAGCAGTACTTC
CASSFRQGAHEQYF
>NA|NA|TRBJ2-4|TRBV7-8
TGTGCCAGCAGGGAGGGGATAGCCAAAAACATTCAGTACTTC
CASREGIAKNIQYF
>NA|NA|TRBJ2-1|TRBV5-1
TGCGCCAGCACCACCGGACTGAACTCAGGTGAGCAGTTCTTC
CASTTGLNSGEQFF
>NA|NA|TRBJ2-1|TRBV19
TGTGCCAGTAGGGGGGCTAGTAACCACAATGAGCAGTTCTTC
CASRGASNHNEQFF
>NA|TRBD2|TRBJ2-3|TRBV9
TGTGCCAGCAGCGCCCAACTAGCGGGGGGGCGGGGAGATACGCAGTATTTT
CASSAQLAGGRGDTQYF
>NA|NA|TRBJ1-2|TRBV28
TGTGCCAGCAGCCCCGGCGGGCCCAACTATGGCTACACCTTC
CASSPGGPNYGYTF
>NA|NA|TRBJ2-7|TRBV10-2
TGCGCCAGCATCGACGGGGACACCTCCTACGAGCAGTACTTC
CASIDGDTSYEQYF
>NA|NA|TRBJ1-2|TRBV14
TGTGCCAGCAGCCAAGCTAACGGTTACTATGGCTACACCTTC
CASSQANGYYGYTF
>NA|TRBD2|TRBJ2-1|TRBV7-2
TGTGCCAGCAGCTTAGCGACGGCGGGGGGGTTCTACAATGAGCAGTTCTTC
CASSLATAGGFYNEQFF
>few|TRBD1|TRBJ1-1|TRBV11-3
TGTGCCAGCAGCCAGCGGACAGGGACGAACACTGAAGCTTTCTTT
CASSQRTGTNTEAFF
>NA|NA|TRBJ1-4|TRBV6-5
TGTGCCAGCAGCCTCGACGGAGCAACTAATGAAAAACTGTTTTTT
CASSLDGATNEKLFF
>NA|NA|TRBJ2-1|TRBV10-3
TGTGCCATCAGTGAGTCAGCAGGGGTGCAGTTCTTC
CAISESAGVQFF
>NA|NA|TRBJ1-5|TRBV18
TGTGCCAGCTCACGGTCGGACAGTGGCAATCAGCCCCAGCATTTT
CASSRSDSGNQPQHF
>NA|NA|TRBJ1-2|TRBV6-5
TGTGCCAGCAGAGGGGGGGAAGTCGGCTACACCTTC
CASRGGEVGYTF
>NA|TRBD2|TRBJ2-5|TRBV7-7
TGTGCTAGCGGAGATAGCGGGGGGGCCGGTGAGACCCAGTACTTC
CASGDSGGAGETQYF
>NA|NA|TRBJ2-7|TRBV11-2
TGTGCCAGCAGCTTAGGACAATCCTACGAGCAGTACTTC
CASSLGQSYEQYF
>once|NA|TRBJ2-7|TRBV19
TGTGCCAGTAGTACTCTAAGCTCCTACGAGCAGTACTTC
CASSTLSSYEQYF
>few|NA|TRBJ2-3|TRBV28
TGTGCCAGCAGACCGACAGGCACAGATACGCAGTATTTT
CASRPTGTDTQYF
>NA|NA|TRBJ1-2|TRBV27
TGTGCCAGCAGTTTTCGGGGGGCGCGGGGCTACACCTTC
CASSFRGARGYTF
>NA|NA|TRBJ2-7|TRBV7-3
TGTGCCAGCAGCCCGGGAGGACAGACCCTTTACTTC
CASSPGGQTLYF
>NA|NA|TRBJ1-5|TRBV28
TGTGCCAGCAGTTCCCCGGGACACCTCAATCAGCCCCAGCATTTT
CASSSPGHLNQPQHF
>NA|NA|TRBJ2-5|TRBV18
TGTGCCAGCTCACCCCGGGGCGGGGCACGGGAGGAGACCCAGTACTTC
CASSPRGGAREETQYF
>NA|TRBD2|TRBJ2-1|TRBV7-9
TGTGCCAGCCCGGGACTAGCGGGAGGCCTTGGGGATGAGCAGTTCTTC
CASPGLAGGLGDEQFF
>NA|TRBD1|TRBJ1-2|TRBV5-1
TGCGCCAGCAGCTTTACAGGGACAGGGGAATATGGCTACACCTTC
CASSFTGTGEYGYTF
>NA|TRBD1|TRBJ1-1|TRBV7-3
TGTGCCAGCAGTCGAACAGGGGGCAACACTGAAGCTTTCTTT
CASSRTGGNTEAFF
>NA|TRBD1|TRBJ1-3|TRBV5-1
TGCGCCAGCAGCTTGGCCGAAGGGGACAGGACCCACTCTGGAAACACCATATATTTT
CASSLAEGDRTHSGNTIYF
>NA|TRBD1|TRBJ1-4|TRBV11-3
TGTGCCAGCAGCCCACAGTCGGGAAGGGGGCTGAATAATGAAAAACTGTTTTTT
CASSPQSGRGLNNEKLFF
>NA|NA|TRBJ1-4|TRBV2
TGTGCCAGCACCACTAGAGAAAAACTGTTTTTT
CASTTREKLFF
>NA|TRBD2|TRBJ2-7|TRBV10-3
TGTGCCATCAGTGAAGGGTTAGCGGGGGCCTACGAGCAGTACTTC
CAISEGLAGAYEQYF
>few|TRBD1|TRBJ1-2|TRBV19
TGTGCCAGTACCATGACAGGGGATGGCTACACCTTC
CASTMTGDGYTF
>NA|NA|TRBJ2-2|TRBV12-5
TGTGCTAGTGGTTTGCGGGAAAAAGGGGAGCTGTTTTTT
CASGLREKGELFF
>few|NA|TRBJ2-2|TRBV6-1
TGTGCCAGCAGTGACCAGGGGCCCGGGGAGCTGTTTTTT
CASSDQGPGELFF
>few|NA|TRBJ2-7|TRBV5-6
TGTGCCAGCAGCTGGGGCGGGCGGGGGCGTCCCGTGGAGCAGTACTTC
CASSWGGRGRPVEQYF
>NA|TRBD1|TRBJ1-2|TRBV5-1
TGCGCCAGCAGCTTGGATGGACAGGATCTTGGCTACACCTTC
CASSLDGQDLGYTF
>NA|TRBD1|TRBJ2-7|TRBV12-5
TGTGCTAGTGGTGCCGGGACAGGGTGGTCCTACGAGCAGTACTTC
CASGAGTGWSYEQYF
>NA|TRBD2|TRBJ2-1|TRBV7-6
TGTGCCAGCAGTTCTAGCGGAGTGGGTCCCTTTTCGGATGAGCAGTTCTTC
CASSSSGVGPFSDEQFF
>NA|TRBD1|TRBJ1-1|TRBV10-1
TGCGCCAGCAGTTCCGGGACAGGGAACACTGAAGCTTTCTTT
CASSSGTGNTEAFF
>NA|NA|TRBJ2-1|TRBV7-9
TGTGCCAGCAGCCCCACGCTAGGTTCCAATGAGCAGTTCTTC
CASSPTLGSNEQFF
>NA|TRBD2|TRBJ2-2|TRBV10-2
TGCGCCAGCAGTGAGTCAGCGAGTGGGGGACTAGCGGGAGTAGAGGAGCTGTTTTTT
CASSESASGGLAGVEELFF
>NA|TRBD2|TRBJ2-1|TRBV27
TGTGCCAGCAGTTTAAGACTAGCGGCGGGGGATGAGCAGTTCTTC
CASSLRLAAGDEQFF
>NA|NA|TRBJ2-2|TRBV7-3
TGTGCCAGCAGCTCCCTCGGCCAGGGCAAAACGGGCACCGGGGAGCTGTTTTTT
CASSSLGQGKTGTGELFF
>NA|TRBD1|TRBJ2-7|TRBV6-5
TGTGCCAGCAGTACCGGGACAGGGTCCTACGAGCAGTACTTC
CASSTGTGSYEQYF
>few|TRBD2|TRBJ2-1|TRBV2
TGTGCCAGCAGTCCAAGCGGGGGCCCAACCAGGGCCCATGAGCAGTTCTTC
CASSPSGGPTRAHEQFF
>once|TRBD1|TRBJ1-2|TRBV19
TGTGCCAGTACCGACAGGGTGGGCTATGGCTACACCTTC
CASTDRVGYGYTF
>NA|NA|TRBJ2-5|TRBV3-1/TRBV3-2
TGTGCCAGCAGCCAGCCACTCGCGTCGGAGACCCAGTACTTC
CASSQPLASETQYF
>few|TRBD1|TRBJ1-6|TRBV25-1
TGTGCCAGCACCGCCGGACAGGGCCAATCACCCCTCCACTTT
CASTAGQGQSPLHF
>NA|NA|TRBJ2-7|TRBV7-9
TGTGCCAGCAGCAGGCAGGGGTACGAGCAGTACTTC
CASSRQGYEQYF
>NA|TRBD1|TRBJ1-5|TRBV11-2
TGTGCCAGCAGCGAGGACAGGCTAAGCAATCAGCCCCAGCATTTT
CASSEDRLSNQPQHF
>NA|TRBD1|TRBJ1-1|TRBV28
TGTGCCAGCAGTTTACCGGACAGGGGGAGTGAAGCTTTCTTT
CASSLPDRGSEAFF
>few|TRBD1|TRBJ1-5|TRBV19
TGTGCCAGTAGGCTAGACAGGGGACTAAGCAATCAGCCCCAGCATTTT
CASRLDRGLSNQPQHF
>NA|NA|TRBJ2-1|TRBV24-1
TGTGCCACCAGTGGTAAAAGGGGTGATGAGCAGTTCTTC
CATSGKRGDEQFF